The clone carrying this T cell receptor (beta chain) has just one count. The entry originates in a study of blood T cells in healthy people across ages. The length of the CDR3 is 14 residues. Trimming took 2 bases from V and 4 from J, leaving 12 bases between them. Germline CDR1 is SQVTM and CDR2 is ANQGSEA. With a J-beta primer mix and a sample-barcoded 5' primer, a second PCR ran 7 to 11 cycles. TCRdb re-analysed the 5' RACE reads in MiXCR, keeping a single row per CDR3 protein. Of 550,000 to 600,000 distinct CDR3 sequences listed, roughly 43% are singletons. The V and J genes are TRBV29-1 and TRBJ2-1; D not resolved. The clonotype comes from a man older than 75 in good health. The sequenced sample consisted of blood. The CDR3 region is CSVETAANYNEQFF. The CDR3 nucleotides read TGCAGCGTTGAAACAGCTGCGAATTACAATGAGCAGTTCTTC.